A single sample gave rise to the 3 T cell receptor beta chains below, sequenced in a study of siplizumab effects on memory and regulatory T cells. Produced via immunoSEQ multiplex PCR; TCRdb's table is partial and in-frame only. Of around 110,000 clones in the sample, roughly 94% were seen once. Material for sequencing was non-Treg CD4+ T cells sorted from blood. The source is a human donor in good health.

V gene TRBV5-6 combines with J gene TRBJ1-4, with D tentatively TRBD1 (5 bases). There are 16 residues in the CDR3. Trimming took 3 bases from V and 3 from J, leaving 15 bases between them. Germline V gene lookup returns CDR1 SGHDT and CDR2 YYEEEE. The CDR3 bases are TGTGCCAGCAGCTCCCGGGGTCAAGGGGCTAATGAAAAACTGTTTTTT. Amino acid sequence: CASSSRGQGANEKLFF.

This chain's CDR3 is CATSRDGVGKLFF. CDR3 nucleotides: TGTGCCACCAGCAGAGATGGGGTTGGAAAACTGTTTTTT. The chain recombines TRBV15 with TRBJ1-4, with D uncertain. This CDR3 region has 13 residues. Deletions cut 0 bases from V and 10 bases from J, with 9 bases between. Germline CDR1 LNHNV, CDR2 YYDKDF (reference sequence). The whole variable domain, filled in from reference TRBV15 and TRBJ1-4, reads DAMVIQNPRYQVTQFGKPVTLSCSQTLNHNVMYWYQQKSSQAPKLLFHYYDKDFNNEADTPDNFQSRRPNTSFCFLDIRSPGLGDTAMYLCATSRDGVGKLFFGSGTQLSVL.

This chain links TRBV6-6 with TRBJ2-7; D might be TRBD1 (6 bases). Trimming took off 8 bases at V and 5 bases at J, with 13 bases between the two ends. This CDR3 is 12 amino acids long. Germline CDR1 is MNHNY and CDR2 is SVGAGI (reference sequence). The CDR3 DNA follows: TGTGCCAGCCGTGGGGGCGGCGACGAGCAGTACTTC. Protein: CASRGGGDEQYF.